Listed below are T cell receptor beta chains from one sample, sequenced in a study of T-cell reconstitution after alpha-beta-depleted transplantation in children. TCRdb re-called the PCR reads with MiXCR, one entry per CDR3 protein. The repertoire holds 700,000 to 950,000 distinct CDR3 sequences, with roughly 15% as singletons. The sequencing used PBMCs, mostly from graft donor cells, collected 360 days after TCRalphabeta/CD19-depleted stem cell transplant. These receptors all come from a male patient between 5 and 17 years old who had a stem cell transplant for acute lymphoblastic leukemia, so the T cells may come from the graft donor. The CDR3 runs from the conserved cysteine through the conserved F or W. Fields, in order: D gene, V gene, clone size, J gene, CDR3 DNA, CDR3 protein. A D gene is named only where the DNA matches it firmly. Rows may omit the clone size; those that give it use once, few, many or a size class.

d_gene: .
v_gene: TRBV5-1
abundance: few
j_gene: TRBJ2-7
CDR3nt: TGCGCCAGCAGCGAAACACCACAGGGCTACGAGCAGTACTTC
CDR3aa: CASSETPQGYEQYF

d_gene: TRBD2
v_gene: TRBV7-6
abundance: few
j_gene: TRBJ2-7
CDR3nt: TGTGCCAGCAGCCCCCGTCTAGCGGAGTCCGTCCCCTCCTACGAGCAGTACTTC
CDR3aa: CASSPRLAESVPSYEQYF

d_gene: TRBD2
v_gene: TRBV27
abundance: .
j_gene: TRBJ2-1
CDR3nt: TGTGCCAGCAGTTCACCTGGGACTAGGCGCAATGAGCAGTTCTTC
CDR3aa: CASSSPGTRRNEQFF

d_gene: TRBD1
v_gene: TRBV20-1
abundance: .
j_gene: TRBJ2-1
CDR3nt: TGCAGTGCTAGAGATGGACAGGGTGGCAATGAGCAGTTCTTC
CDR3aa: CSARDGQGGNEQFF

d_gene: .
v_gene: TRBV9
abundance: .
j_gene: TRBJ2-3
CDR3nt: TGTGCCAGCAGCGTAGTTTTTAGCGGCGATACGCAGTATTTT
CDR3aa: CASSVVFSGDTQYF

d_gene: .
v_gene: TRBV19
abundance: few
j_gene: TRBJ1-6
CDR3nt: TGTGCCAGTAGTGAGACAGCAAATAATTCACCCCTCCACTTT
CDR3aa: CASSETANNSPLHF

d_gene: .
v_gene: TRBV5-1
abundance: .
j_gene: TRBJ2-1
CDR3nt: TGCGCCAGCAGCTCGGCGGCTAGCGCGAACAATGAGCAGTTCTTC
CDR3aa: CASSSAASANNEQFF

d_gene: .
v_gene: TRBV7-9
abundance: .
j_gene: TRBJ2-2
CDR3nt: TGTGCCAGCAGCCCGTTAGTCCCGAACACCGGGGAGCTGTTTTTT
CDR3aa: CASSPLVPNTGELFF

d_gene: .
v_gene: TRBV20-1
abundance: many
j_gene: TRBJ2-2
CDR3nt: TGCAGTGCTAGAGATGTCGGCCTAGCGACCGGGGAGCTGTTTTTT
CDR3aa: CSARDVGLATGELFF

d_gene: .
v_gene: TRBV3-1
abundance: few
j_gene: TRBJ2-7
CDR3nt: TGTGCCAGCAGCCCCCTCACGAGCTCCTACGAGCAGTACTTC
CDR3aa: CASSPLTSSYEQYF

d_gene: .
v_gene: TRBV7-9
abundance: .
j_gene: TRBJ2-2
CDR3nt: TGTGCCAGCAGCGCCGGCGGGGCCGGGGAGCTGTTTTTT
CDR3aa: CASSAGGAGELFF

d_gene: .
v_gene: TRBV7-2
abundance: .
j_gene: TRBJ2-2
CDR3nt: TGTGCCAGCAGCTTAGCCCGTTGGGGAACGAGGGATACCGGGGAGCTGTTTTTT
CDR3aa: CASSLARWGTRDTGELFF

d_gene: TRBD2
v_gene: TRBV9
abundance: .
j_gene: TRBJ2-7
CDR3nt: TGTGCCAGCAGCGTCGAGGAACGGGGACTAGCCCGCCGGGACGAGCAGTACTTC
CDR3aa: CASSVEERGLARRDEQYF

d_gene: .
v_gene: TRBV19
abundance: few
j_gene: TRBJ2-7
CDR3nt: TGTGCCAGTAGTGGTCAGGTGGGCGACGAGCAGTACTTC
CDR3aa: CASSGQVGDEQYF

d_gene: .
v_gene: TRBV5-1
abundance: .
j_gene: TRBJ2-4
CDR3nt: TGCGCCAGCAGCTTGGGATTTTTTGGGCAGGCCCATACTTTAGCCAAAAACATTCAGTACTTC
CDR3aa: CASSLGFFGQAHTLAKNIQYF

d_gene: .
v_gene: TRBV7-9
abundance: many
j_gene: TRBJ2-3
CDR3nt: TGTGCCAGCAGCTCCCCCGGACAAGACGCAGATACGCAGTATTTT
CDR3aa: CASSSPGQDADTQYF

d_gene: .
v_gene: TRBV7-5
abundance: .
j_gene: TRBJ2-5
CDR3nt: .
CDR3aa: CISVPEVIAALGETQYF

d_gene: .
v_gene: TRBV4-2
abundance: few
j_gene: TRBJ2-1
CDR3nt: TGTGCCAGCAGCCAAGAGGAGGACCCGGGCTCGGATGAGCAGTTCTTC
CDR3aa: CASSQEEDPGSDEQFF

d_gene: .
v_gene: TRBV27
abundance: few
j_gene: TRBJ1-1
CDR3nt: TGTGCCAGCAGTAACAGATACACTGAAGCTTTCTTT
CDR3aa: CASSNRYTEAFF

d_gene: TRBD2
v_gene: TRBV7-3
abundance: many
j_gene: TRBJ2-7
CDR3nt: TGTGCCAGCAGCCGCGGGAGTCTGGACGAGCAGTACTTC
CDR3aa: CASSRGSLDEQYF

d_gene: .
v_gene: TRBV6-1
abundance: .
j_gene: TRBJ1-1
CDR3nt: TGTGCCAGCAGCGGCCAATTGCTGAACACTGAAGCTTTCTTT
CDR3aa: CASSGQLLNTEAFF

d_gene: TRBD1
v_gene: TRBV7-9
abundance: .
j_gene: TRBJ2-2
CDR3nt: TGTGCCAGCAGCTCGCCTTTCCGGGACAGGGTCCCCGGGGAGCTGTTTTTT
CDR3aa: CASSSPFRDRVPGELFF

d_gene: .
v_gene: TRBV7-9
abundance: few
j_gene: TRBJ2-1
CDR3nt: TGTGCCAGCACCCTCCAGCCGGGTAGCCCCTACAATGAGCAGTTCTTC
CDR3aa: CASTLQPGSPYNEQFF

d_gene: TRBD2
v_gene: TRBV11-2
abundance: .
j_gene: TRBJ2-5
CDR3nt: TGTGCCAGCAGCTTAACTAGCGGGAGCCGAGAGACCCAGTACTTC
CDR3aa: CASSLTSGSRETQYF

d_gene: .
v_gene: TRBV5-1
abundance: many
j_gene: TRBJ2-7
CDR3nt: TGCGCCAGCAGTGGGTTCTACGAGCAGTACTTC
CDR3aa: CASSGFYEQYF

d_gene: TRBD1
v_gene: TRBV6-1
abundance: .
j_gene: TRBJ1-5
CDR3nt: TGTGCCAGCAGTGAATGGGGACAGGCTATCAATCAGCCCCAGCATTTT
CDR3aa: CASSEWGQAINQPQHF

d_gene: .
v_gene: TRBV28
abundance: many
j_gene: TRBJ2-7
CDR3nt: TGTGCCAGCAGTTTGAGCAACTTGTCCTACGAGCAGTACTTC
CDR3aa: CASSLSNLSYEQYF

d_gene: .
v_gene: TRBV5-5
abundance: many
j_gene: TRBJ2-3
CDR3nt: TGTGCCAGCAGCTGGGGGAGGACCCCAGATACGCAGTATTTT
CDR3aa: CASSWGRTPDTQYF

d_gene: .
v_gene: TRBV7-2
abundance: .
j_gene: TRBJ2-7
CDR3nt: TGTGCCAGCAGCTTATGGAGCCGGTACGAGCAGTACTTC
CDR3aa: CASSLWSRYEQYF

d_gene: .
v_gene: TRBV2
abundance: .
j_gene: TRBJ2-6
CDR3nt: TGTGCCAGCCCGCAGGGGACTGGGGCCAACGTCCTGACTTTC
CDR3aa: CASPQGTGANVLTF

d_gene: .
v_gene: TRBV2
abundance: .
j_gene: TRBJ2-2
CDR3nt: TGTGCCAGCAATAGAGCTAGGACGAACACCGGGGAGCTGTTTTTT
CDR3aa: CASNRARTNTGELFF

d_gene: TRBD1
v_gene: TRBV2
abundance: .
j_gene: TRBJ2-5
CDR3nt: TGTGCCAGCAGTGTCCCGGACAGGGGGGAGACCCAGTACTTC
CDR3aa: CASSVPDRGETQYF

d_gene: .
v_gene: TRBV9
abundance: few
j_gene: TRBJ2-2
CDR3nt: TGTGCCAGCAGCCGTTTCTACGAGGGCACCGGGGAGCTGTTTTTT
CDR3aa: CASSRFYEGTGELFF

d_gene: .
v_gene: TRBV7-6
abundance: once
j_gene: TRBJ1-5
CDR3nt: TGTGCCAGCAGCCCAGCCGGCCAGCCCCAGCATTTT
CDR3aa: CASSPAGQPQHF

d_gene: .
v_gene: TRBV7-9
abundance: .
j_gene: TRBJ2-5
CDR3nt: TGTGCCACCTGGGCCCTACTAACCCAAGAGACCCAGTACTTC
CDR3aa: CATWALLTQETQYF

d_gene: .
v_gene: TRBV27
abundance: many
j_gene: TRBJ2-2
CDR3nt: TGTGCCAGCAGTTTAGGGGCGGAATCATCAACCGGGGAGCTGTTTTTT
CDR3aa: CASSLGAESSTGELFF

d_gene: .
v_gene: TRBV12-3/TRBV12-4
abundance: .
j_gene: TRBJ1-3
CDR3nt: TGTGCCAGCAGTTTTTACCGTGGAAACACCATATATTTT
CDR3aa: CASSFYRGNTIYF

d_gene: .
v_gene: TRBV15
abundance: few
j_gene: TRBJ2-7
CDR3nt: TGTGCCACCAGCAGGGGCGGACTAGGGGGATCCTACGAGCAGTACTTC
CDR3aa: CATSRGGLGGSYEQYF

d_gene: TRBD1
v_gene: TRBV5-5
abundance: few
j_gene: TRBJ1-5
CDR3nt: TGTGCCAGCAGCTTTTCGGGACAGGAATATAGCAATCAGCCCCAGCATTTT
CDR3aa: CASSFSGQEYSNQPQHF

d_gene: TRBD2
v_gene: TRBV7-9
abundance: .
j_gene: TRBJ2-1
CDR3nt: TGTGCCAGCAGCTTAGCGCCTAGCGGACCAAACAATGAGCAGTTCTTC
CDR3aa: CASSLAPSGPNNEQFF

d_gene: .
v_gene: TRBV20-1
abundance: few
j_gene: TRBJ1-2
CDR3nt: TGCAGTGCTAGACAGGGAGATGGCCACACCTTC
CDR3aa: CSARQGDGHTF

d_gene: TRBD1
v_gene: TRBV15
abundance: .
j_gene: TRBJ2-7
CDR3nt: TGTGCCACCAGCAGAGATAAGCAGGGGGCCTACGAGCAGTACTTC
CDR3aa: CATSRDKQGAYEQYF